The T cell receptor (beta chain) under discussion was sequenced for a study of T cells after yellow fever vaccination. Whole-study results and caveats: Abundant contaminating clonotypes from the bulk population could appear in FACS-sorted repertoires.

TCRdb re-called the 5' RACE reads through MiXCR, storing one row per CDR3 protein. The table records hundreds of thousands of distinct CDR3 sequences, about 17% of them present only once. Remarks on this clonotype: Its antigen is not known.

The germline CDR1 and CDR2 sequences are DFQATT and SNEGSKA (reference sequence). The CDR3 totals 12 residues. V gave up 6 bases and J gave up 1 base, with 9 bases separating them. The source is a man between 18 and 29 years old who received the YFV17D yellow fever vaccine. The chain recombines TRBV20-1 with TRBJ1-1; a weak D match, TRBD1 (6 bases). The material sequenced was PBMCs, taken before the yellow fever booster vaccination. The CDR3 is CSAPGQNTEAFF. The CDR3 coding sequence is TGCAGTGCCCCGGGACAGAACACTGAAGCTTTCTTT.